Following are 24 T cell receptor beta chains from one sample sequenced in a study of blood T cell repertoires in COVID-19. Sequencing was performed with immunoSEQ multiplex PCR; in TCRdb, only in-frame clones are kept and a portion is missing. The sample lists about 110,000 clones; around 83% were seen once. The sequenced sample was peripheral blood. The receptors were sampled from a woman in her 70s with acute or convalescent COVID-19.

This chain links TRBV4-3 with TRBJ1-3, with D unresolved. Germline V lookup: CDR1 LGHNA, CDR2 YSLEER. V dropped 1 base and J dropped 0 bases, with 16 bases sitting between them. CDR3 length equals 18 residues. This CDR3 reads CASSQVSSVGDSGNTIYF. The DNA of the CDR3 is TGCGCCAGCAGCCAAGTATCATCGGTGGGAGACTCTGGAAACACCATATATTTT.

The J gene is TRBJ1-4, the V gene TRBV4-1; D is possibly TRBD1 (5 bases). Germline assignment: CDR1 MGHRA and CDR2 YSYEKL. Trimming took 3 bases from V and 10 from J, leaving 18 bases between them. CDR3 size: 15 residues. The CDR3 coding sequence is TGCGCCAGCAGCCAGGTGACAGCCGTAATTGTAAAACTGTTTTTT. Its translation is CASSQVTAVIVKLFF.

V is TRBV2 and J is TRBJ2-4; 11 bases line up with TRBD2. The CDR3 consists of 16 residues. CDR1 and CDR2 (germline): SNHLY, FYNNEI. V gave up 4 bases and J gave up 0 bases; unmatched junction bases: 2. CDR3 nucleotide sequence: TGTGCCAGCAGTGTTCTAGCGGGGGGAGCCAAAAACATTCAGTACTTC. It is translated as CASSVLAGGAKNIQYF.

The chain recombines TRBV5-1 with TRBJ1-2; D unclear. V lost 0 bases and J 8 bases, leaving 17 bases between the germline ends. Germline loops: CDR1 SGHRS, CDR2 YFSETQ. The CDR3 covers 15 residues. The CDR3 sequence is CASSLESFVMGGYTF. CDR3 bases: TGCGCCAGCAGCTTGGAATCTTTTGTTATGGGCGGCTACACCTTC.

The J gene is TRBJ2-5, the V gene TRBV11-2; TRBD2 matches at 7 bases. The V and J ends lost 5 bases and 3 bases, in that order; junction bases with no gene match: 6. The germline V gene has CDR1 SGHAT and CDR2 FQNNGV. The CDR3 has 14 residues. In DNA, the CDR3 is TGTGCCAGCAGCCGTCGGCTAGCGGAAGAGACCCAGTACTTC. Translating gives CASSRRLAEETQYF.

The chain combines TRBV28 with TRBJ2-1; perhaps TRBD1 as D (6 bases). V dropped 3 bases and J dropped 0 bases, with 9 bases sitting between them. CDR3 length: 15 amino acids. The germline V gene has CDR1 MDHEN and CDR2 SYDVKM. The CDR3 DNA reads as TGTGCCAGCAGTTTCGAGGGGGACTCCTACAATGAGCAGTTCTTC. Translating it yields CASSFEGDSYNEQFF.

This clone showed up just once. Other nucleotide sequences in the sample specify the same CDR3. V usage is TRBV11-3 and J usage is TRBJ1-2; no reliable D call. Germline loops: CDR1 SGHNT, CDR2 YENEEA. There are 13 residues in the CDR3. The germline V and J ends were trimmed by 2 bases and 5 bases, with 9 bases remaining between them. The CDR3 protein is CASSLPGGYGYTF. CDR3 bases: TGTGCCAGCAGCTTACCAGGAGGGTATGGCTACACCTTC.

The chain carries TRBV15 and TRBJ2-5, with D unclear. Between the trimmed V and J ends, which lost 0 bases and 1 base, there was a span of 12 bases. The germline gives CDR1 LNHNV, CDR2 YYDKDF (reference sequence). The CDR3 is made up of 16 amino acids. CDR3 loop: CATSRDGTSPQETQYF. The CDR3 DNA sequence: TGTGCCACCAGCAGAGATGGTACGAGCCCCCAAGAGACCCAGTACTTC.

There are a few counts of this clone. The V gene is TRBV29-1, the J gene TRBJ1-3, with a weak D call TRBD1 (6 bases). The germline V gene encodes CDR1 SQVTM and CDR2 ANQGSEA. The CDR3 totals 15 residues. V shed 4 bases and J shed 2 bases, with 15 bases lying between them. CDR3 DNA: TGCAGCGTTGGGGAGCCTCCAGGGGCTGGAAACACCATATATTTT. Its protein is CSVGEPPGAGNTIYF.

The sample holds one count of this clone. The chain carries TRBV18 and TRBJ2-3; D uncertain. CDR1 and CDR2 (germline): KGHSH, LQKENI. CDR3 length: 13 residues. V was trimmed by 4 bases and J by 0 bases, leaving 5 bases between them. The CDR3 reads CASSLTSTDTQYF. CDR3 sequence (DNA): TGTGCCAGCTCACTCACTAGCACAGATACGCAGTATTTT.

The rearrangement joins TRBV3-1 (or the pseudogene TRBV3-2) to TRBJ2-7; the match to TRBD2 covers 8 bases. The CDR3 has 14 residues. Per germline, CDR1 LGHDT and CDR2 YNNKEL (reference sequence). V lost 1 base, J lost 1 base, and 0 bases stayed unmatched. This CDR3 is CASSQGGGSYEQYF. DNA for the CDR3: TGTGCCAGCAGCCAAGGCGGGGGGTCCTACGAGCAGTACTTC.

The V call is TRBV7-9, the J call TRBJ1-4, with D hard to call. The CDR3 covers 13 residues. The V end was cut by 3 bases, the J end by 5 bases, with 7 bases between. The germline V gene has CDR1 SEHNR and CDR2 FQNEAQ (reference sequence). The CDR3 DNA follows: TGTGCCAGCAGCTTGAGATCAAATGAAAAACTGTTTTTT. Protein: CASSLRSNEKLFF.

This chain links TRBV29-1 with TRBJ1-1; 8 bases are shared with TRBD1. Germline trimming cut 3 bases from V and 5 bases from J; bases unmatched to any gene: 2. Germline CDR1 and CDR2: SQVTM and ANQGSEA. The length of the CDR3 is 12 residues. The CDR3 reads CSVEQGATEAFF. CDR3 nucleotide sequence: TGCAGCGTTGAGCAGGGGGCAACTGAAGCTTTCTTT.

The genes are TRBV4-1 and TRBJ2-2, with D possibly TRBD2 on 5 matching bases. Per germline, CDR1 MGHRA and CDR2 YSYEKL. The CDR3 is made up of 15 amino acids. The V and J ends lost 0 bases and 8 bases respectively, with 13 bases between them. CDR3 amino acids: CASSQDVPPGGELFF. CDR3 DNA sequence: TGCGCCAGCAGCCAAGATGTCCCCCCGGGGGGGGAGCTGTTTTTT.

This chain joins TRBV19 and TRBJ2-7; D gene ambiguous. Trimming shortened V by 4 bases and J by 0 bases, and 19 bases separated the two germline ends. The length of the CDR3 is 17 residues. From germline, CDR1 is LNHDA and CDR2 SQIVND (reference sequence). CDR3 amino acids: CASSRSCVASSSYEQYV. The CDR3 DNA reads TGTGCCAGTAGTAGGTCCTGCGTAGCCTCGAGCTCCTACGAGCAGTACGTC.

The chain has TRBV19 and TRBJ2-3, with 10 bases identical to TRBD2. Germline CDR1 LNHDA, CDR2 SQIVND (reference sequence). CDR3 length: 19 amino acids. With 3 bases clipped from V and 0 bases from J, the junction kept 12 bases outside the gene matches. CDR3 nucleotide sequence: TGTGCCAGTAGTATCTCGGGAGCGGGGGGGACTTCTAGCACAGATACGCAGTATTTT. Translation: CASSISGAGGTSSTDTQYF.

CDR3 sequence (DNA): TGTGCCAGCAGGCAGGGGGTGACTGAAGCTTTCTTT. It yields the protein CASRQGVTEAFF. This chain joins TRBV12-3 or TRBV12-4 and TRBJ1-1; 7 bases align to TRBD1. The CDR3 consists of 12 residues. Trimming took 6 bases from V and 5 from J; bases not matched to a gene: 3.

The V gene is TRBV30, the J gene TRBJ1-5; possible D gene TRBD1, 5 bases. Trimming left V 2 bases short and J 5 bases short, with 10 bases between. The V gene's germline CDR1 is GTSNPN and CDR2 SVGIG (reference sequence). The CDR3 totals 13 residues. The CDR3 reads CAWSTGGYQPQHF. DNA for the CDR3: TGTGCCTGGAGTACAGGCGGTTATCAGCCCCAGCATTTT.

V and J are TRBV19 and TRBJ1-4; possibly TRBD1 for D (6 bases). Trimming took off 7 bases at V and 3 bases at J, with 15 bases between the two ends. Germline CDR1 reads LNHDA; CDR2 reads SQIVND (reference sequence). The CDR3 is 15 residues long. Here the CDR3 DNA reads TGTGCCAGTACCGAAGCGAGGACAGCTAATGAAAAACTGTTTTTT. Its translation: CASTEARTANEKLFF.

This clone came up once. This sequence joins TRBV6-5 and TRBJ1-4; 10 nucleotides agree with TRBD1. Germline V gives CDR1 MNHEY, CDR2 SVGAGI. Unmatched junction bases numbered 8, after V lost 6 bases and J lost 7 bases. CDR3 length: 15 amino acids. DNA of the CDR3: TGTGCCAGCAGCCTCGCGGACAGGGGGTCTGAAAAACTGTTTTTT. Protein product: CASSLADRGSEKLFF.

The chain joins TRBV10-1 to TRBJ2-2; 10 bases align to TRBD1. The germline V gene encodes CDR1 WNHNN and CDR2 SYGVQD (reference sequence). The CDR3 length is 15 residues. The junction had 2 bases not matched to a gene; V was cut back by 4 bases and J by 3 bases. The CDR3 reads CASSVGQGDTGELFF. CDR3 in DNA: TGCGCCAGCAGTGTTGGACAGGGGGACACCGGGGAGCTGTTTTTT.

This clone was seen a single time. The chain employs TRBV19 and TRBJ2-2; 7 bases line up with TRBD2. Germline CDR1 reads LNHDA; CDR2 reads SQIVND (reference sequence). Losses at the gene ends were 7 bases for V and 5 bases for J; bases not matched to a gene: 7. The CDR3 covers 14 residues. This CDR3 is CASNGGSTTGELFF. CDR3 bases: TGTGCCAGTAACGGGGGGTCGACGACCGGGGAGCTGTTTTTT.

This chain uses TRBV12-3 or TRBV12-4 with TRBJ2-1, with a tentative D call TRBD1 (6 bases). The V end lost 5 bases, the J end lost 3 bases, and 8 bases lay between the germline ends. CDR3 size: 13 residues. CDR3 sequence (DNA): TGTGCCAGCAGTGCGGACAGCTACAATGAGCAGTTCTTC. Protein: CASSADSYNEQFF.

The chain combines TRBV7-2 with TRBJ2-5; 7 bases are shared with TRBD1. V was clipped by 4 bases and J by 5 bases; unmatched bases: 7. CDR1 and CDR2 from the germline V gene are SGHTA and FQGNSA. The CDR3 is 14 amino acids. This CDR3 reads CASSSQGVGETQYF. The CDR3 DNA reads as TGTGCCAGCAGCTCTCAGGGGGTTGGGGAGACCCAGTACTTC.